The sequence of this T cell receptor (beta chain) was determined in a study of cytomegalovirus exposure and HLA in healthy donors. CDR1 and CDR2 from the germline V gene are ENHRY and SYGVKD. J lost 6 bases, V lost 5 bases, and 6 bases had no gene match. This CDR3 spans 15 amino acids. Points from the study as a whole: Previously analyzed data showed that most TCR beta V segments were productive at a frequency of about 90% or about 30%. Most TCRs appeared rarely, but some public TCRs recurred in many donors.

The PCR contained 60 Vbeta and 13 Jbeta primers. The assay was immunoSEQ multiplex PCR, and TCRdb's table has in-frame clones only and misses some. This sample has approximately 140,000 clones, with approximately 70% found just once. About this clone itself: Its antigen is not identified.

This receptor was taken from a human donor in good health. The material sequenced was PBMCs. The chain recombines TRBV10-3 with TRBJ2-3; 12 nucleotides match TRBD1. The CDR3 here is CAISPGQGASDTQYF. Written as DNA, the CDR3 is TGTGCCATCAGTCCGGGACAGGGGGCATCGGATACGCAGTATTTT.